Reported below is one T cell receptor beta chain. Antigen specificity is unknown. This entry comes from a study of shared clonotypes between healthy human individuals. Study overall: Per donor, three plates held CD4 naive cells, three held CD4 memory, two held CD8 naive and one held CD8 memory.

Study-level findings and limits: Read depth was anticipated to influence clonotype sharing among donors. Between a handful of donors, naive CD4 clonotypes were shared at a level of around 5.1%. In the sorted subsets, rarefaction showed sequencing was incomplete despite large depth.

The naive CD8 population came from CD45RO-negative cells selected for CCR7, without terminally differentiated effector memory CD45RA+ cells. The data were produced by immunoSEQ multiplex PCR, yet TCRdb's version contains in-frame clones alone and is incomplete. The table has hundreds of thousands of clones, roughly 96% seen once. Germline V gene sequence: CDR1 SGHTA, CDR2 FQGTGA. Trimming cost V 2 bases and J 3 bases; bases outside gene matches: 4. The CDR3 is made up of 14 amino acids. Material: naive CD8+ T cells sorted from blood. This TCR derives from a man in his thirties or forties in good health. J is TRBJ2-7 and V is TRBV7-3; 7 bases align to TRBD2. CDR3 loop: CASSLYPGGYEQYF. In nucleotides, the CDR3 is TGTGCCAGCAGCTTATACCCGGGGGGCTACGAGCAGTACTTC.